This is a list of T cell receptor beta chains from one sample in a study of shared clonotypes between healthy human individuals. Produced via immunoSEQ multiplex PCR; TCRdb's table is partial and in-frame only. The sample shows nearly 1 million clones, around 80% of them seen only once. Sequencing was performed on memory CD4+ T cells sorted from blood. The receptors derive from a man younger than 30 in good health. Each CDR3 is given with its conserved first and last residue. The D gene is left open where the match is weak. Size is omitted from some rows. Given values are once, few, many or a class for expanded clones.

TRBD1 | TRBJ2-5 | TRBV11-2 | NA | 13 | CASSLGTGETQYF | TGTGCCAGCAGCTTAGGGACAGGGGAGACCCAGTACTTC
NA | TRBJ1-3 | TRBV5-4 | NA | 13 | CASNMMSGNTIYF | TGTGCCAGCAACATGATGTCTGGAAACACCATATATTTT
NA | TRBJ2-6 | TRBV4-3 | NA | 16 | CASSQDLWAGANVLTF | TGCGCCAGCAGCCAAGATCTCTGGGCTGGGGCCAACGTCCTGACTTTC
NA | TRBJ2-2 | TRBV10-3 | NA | 12 | CAIRRLAGELFF | TGTGCCATCCGGCGGCTGGCCGGGGAGCTGTTTTTT
TRBD2 | TRBJ2-5 | TRBV7-9 | NA | 17 | CASSHALAGAHQETQYF | TGTGCCAGCAGCCACGCGCTAGCGGGAGCCCACCAAGAGACCCAGTACTTC
TRBD2 | TRBJ2-7 | TRBV4-2 | NA | 15 | CASSQIGLAGGEQYF | TGTGCCAGCAGCCAGATCGGGCTAGCGGGAGGCGAGCAGTACTTC
TRBD2 | TRBJ2-1 | TRBV5-1 | many | 15 | CASSGSGRALDEQFF | TGCGCCAGCAGCGGAAGCGGGAGGGCCCTGGATGAGCAGTTCTTC
NA | TRBJ2-6 | TRBV6-1 | NA | 13 | CASRKTGANVLTF | TGTGCCAGCAGAAAGACAGGGGCCAACGTCCTGACTTTC
NA | TRBJ2-5 | TRBV30 | NA | 13 | CAWSLRGAETQYF | TGTGCCTGGAGTCTGAGGGGAGCAGAGACCCAGTACTTC
NA | TRBJ2-2 | TRBV19 | NA | 13 | CASSMGNTGELFF | TGTGCCAGTAGTATGGGGAACACCGGGGAGCTGTTTTTT
NA | TRBJ2-7 | TRBV29-1 | NA | 11 | CSGISGDFPYF | TGCAGCGGGATCTCGGGGGACTTCCCTTACTTC
NA | TRBJ1-5 | TRBV28 | NA | 14 | CASSLRQAGQPQHF | TGTGCCAGCAGTCTAAGACAGGCTGGGCAGCCCCAGCATTTT
NA | TRBJ1-1 | TRBV6-1 | NA | 16 | CASSEGTLGRDTEAFF | TGTGCCAGCAGTGAAGGCACTCTGGGGAGGGACACTGAAGCTTTCTTT
TRBD1 | TRBJ2-1 | TRBV7-9 | NA | 15 | CASSPRTGFGNEQFF | TGTGCCAGCAGCCCCAGGACAGGGTTTGGGAATGAGCAGTTCTTC
TRBD2 | TRBJ2-5 | TRBV30 | NA | 16 | CAWSRGGLASQETQYF | TGTGCCTGGAGCAGAGGGGGACTAGCGTCTCAAGAGACCCAGTACTTC
NA | TRBJ2-7 | TRBV18 | NA | 12 | CASSPMTGEQYF | TGTGCCAGCTCACCCATGACAGGCGAGCAGTACTTC
NA | TRBJ2-5 | TRBV27 | NA | 16 | CASSLRAGAIWETQYF | TGTGCCAGCAGTTTAAGGGCAGGGGCGATCTGGGAGACCCAGTACTTC
NA | TRBJ2-5 | TRBV5-4 | once | 14 | CASSPWTSKETQYF | TGTGCCAGCAGCCCATGGACATCCAAAGAGACCCAGTACTTC
NA | TRBJ1-2 | TRBV30 | NA | 11 | CACFLAYGYTF | TGTGCCTGTTTTCTAGCCTATGGCTACACCTTC
NA | TRBJ2-3 | TRBV28 | NA | 15 | CASSMHTGSTDTQYF | TGTGCCAGCAGCATGCACACAGGGAGCACAGATACGCAGTATTTT
NA | TRBJ2-1 | TRBV15 | NA | 15 | CATSRQQGSYNEQFF | TGTGCCACCAGCAGACAACAGGGCTCCTACAATGAGCAGTTCTTC
NA | TRBJ1-1 | TRBV30 | NA | 14 | CAWTRGQRNTEAFF | TGTGCCTGGACCCGCGGGCAGCGGAACACTGAAGCTTTCTTT
TRBD1 | TRBJ2-7 | TRBV5-4 | NA | 14 | CASSVGTGNYEQYF | TGTGCCAGCAGCGTGGGGACAGGCAACTACGAGCAGTACTTC
NA | TRBJ1-2 | TRBV18 | NA | 11 | CASSRLYGYTF | TGTGCCAGCTCACGTCTCTATGGCTACACCTTC
TRBD1 | TRBJ2-7 | TRBV18 | NA | 15 | CASSPPGQELYEQYF | TGTGCCAGCTCACCGCCGGGACAGGAGCTCTACGAGCAGTACTTC
NA | TRBJ1-4 | TRBV18 | NA | 14 | CASNRGGCGEKLFF | TGTGCCAGCAACCGAGGGGGATGCGGTGAAAAACTGTTTTTT
NA | TRBJ1-3 | TRBV4-3 | NA | 16 | CASSQDWSSSGNTIYF | TGCGCCAGCAGCCAAGATTGGAGCAGCTCTGGAAACACCATATATTTT
NA | TRBJ1-5 | TRBV28 | NA | 14 | CASSFHRVNQPQHF | TGTGCCAGCAGTTTTCACAGGGTAAATCAGCCCCAGCATTTT
NA | TRBJ2-2 | TRBV30 | once | 13 | CAWSVGGAGELFF | TGTGCCTGGAGTGTAGGGGGGGCCGGGGAGCTGTTTTTT
NA | TRBJ1-1 | TRBV5-8 | once | 15 | CASSIKDYYGTEAFF | TGTGCCAGCAGCATTAAGGACTATTACGGAACTGAAGCTTTCTTT
NA | TRBJ2-7 | TRBV5-6 | once | 15 | CASSLAGRAAYEQYF | TGTGCCAGCAGCTTGGCTGGACGGGCAGCCTACGAGCAGTACTTC
NA | TRBJ2-5 | TRBV2 | NA | 13 | CASSYLGGETQYF | TGTGCCAGCAGTTACCTAGGAGGAGAGACCCAGTACTTC
NA | TRBJ2-2 | TRBV4-3 | once | 16 | CASSQEGGSGTGELFF | TGCGCCAGCAGCCAAGAAGGGGGTTCAGGCACCGGGGAGCTGTTTTTT
NA | TRBJ1-1 | TRBV2 | NA | 13 | CASSSTGNTEAFF | TGTGCCAGCAGTTCAACAGGGAACACTGAAGCTTTCTTT
NA | TRBJ1-1 | TRBV19 | NA | 13 | CASSMESGTEAFF | TGTGCCAGTAGTATGGAGTCCGGCACTGAAGCTTTCTTT
NA | TRBJ2-1 | TRBV4-2 | few | 17 | CASSLGGLGGLNNEQFF | TGTGCCAGCAGCCTCGGGGGTCTCGGGGGGCTAAACAATGAGCAGTTCTTC
TRBD2 | TRBJ2-1 | TRBV6-6 | NA | 15 | CASRSPRGGAVEQFF | TGTGCCAGCAGATCCCCGCGGGGGGGGGCCGTCGAGCAGTTCTTC
NA | TRBJ2-2 | TRBV29-1 | NA | 15 | CSVGVGGAITGELFF | TGCAGCGTGGGCGTTGGGGGGGCTATCACCGGGGAGCTGTTTTTT
NA | TRBJ2-7 | TRBV28 | NA | 14 | CASSLYSLSYEQYF | TGTGCCAGCAGTTTATATAGTCTTTCCTACGAGCAGTACTTC
TRBD2 | TRBJ2-7 | TRBV6-5 | NA | 15 | CASSYTLAGTDEQYF | TGTGCCAGCAGTTACACCCTAGCGGGAACCGACGAGCAGTACTTC
NA | TRBJ2-7 | TRBV28 | many | 13 | CASSFVQGGEQYF | TGTGCCAGCAGTTTTGTACAGGGCGGCGAGCAGTACTTC
TRBD1 | TRBJ1-1 | TRBV11-3 | NA | 14 | CASSRQGENTEAFF | TGTGCCAGCAGCCGACAGGGGGAGAACACTGAAGCTTTCTTT
NA | TRBJ2-2 | TRBV7-9 | once | 16 | CASSRFLVGGTGELFF | TGTGCCAGCAGCCGGTTTCTGGTGGGGGGCACCGGGGAGCTGTTTTTT
NA | TRBJ2-7 | TRBV4-3 | once | 12 | CASSQGPYEQYF | TGCGCCAGCAGCCAAGGCCCCTACGAGCAGTACTTC
NA | TRBJ1-4 | TRBV4-1 | NA | 16 | CASSQDSAGRGEKLFF | TGCGCCAGCAGCCAAGATTCGGCAGGGCGCGGGGAAAAACTGTTTTTT
NA | TRBJ2-1 | TRBV5-1 | NA | 14 | CASSNGEVTHEQFF | TGCGCCAGCAGCAACGGGGAAGTCACACATGAGCAGTTCTTC
NA | TRBJ2-7 | TRBV5-1 | few | 17 | CASSPPPSTGSIYEQYF | TGCGCCAGCAGCCCCCCCCCTTCGACCGGGAGTATATACGAGCAGTACTTC
NA | TRBJ1-1 | TRBV6-5 | NA | 15 | CASSYSRQVNTEAFF | TGTGCCAGCAGTTACTCGAGGCAGGTGAACACTGAAGCTTTCTTT
NA | TRBJ2-1 | TRBV10-2 | NA | 15 | CASSEKWGGHNEQFF | TGCGCCAGCAGTGAGAAGTGGGGGGGCCACAATGAGCAGTTCTTC
NA | TRBJ2-7 | TRBV7-2 | NA | 14 | CASSQGRQTYEQYF | TGTGCCAGCAGCCAGGGTCGACAGACCTACGAGCAGTACTTC
NA | TRBJ1-4 | TRBV7-9 | NA | 16 | CASSLVPTDNNEKLFF | TGTGCCAGCAGCTTAGTCCCGACAGATAATAATGAAAAACTGTTTTTT
NA | TRBJ2-1 | TRBV2 | NA | 13 | CASSEERGDEQFF | TGTGCCAGCAGTGAGGAAAGGGGCGATGAGCAGTTCTTC